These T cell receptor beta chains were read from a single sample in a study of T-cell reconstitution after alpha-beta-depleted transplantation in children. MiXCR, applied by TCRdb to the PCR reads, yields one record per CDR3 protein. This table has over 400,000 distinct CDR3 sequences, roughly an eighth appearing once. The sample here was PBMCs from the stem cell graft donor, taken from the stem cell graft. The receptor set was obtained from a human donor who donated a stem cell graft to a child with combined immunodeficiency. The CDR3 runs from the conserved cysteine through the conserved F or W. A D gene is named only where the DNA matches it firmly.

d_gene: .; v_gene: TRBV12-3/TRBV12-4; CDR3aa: CASSHGGPNEQFF
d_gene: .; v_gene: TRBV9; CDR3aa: CASSVDLSGELFF
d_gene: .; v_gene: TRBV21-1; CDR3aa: CASSKGSAYNSPLHF
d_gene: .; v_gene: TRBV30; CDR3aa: CAWSTLRGQPQHF
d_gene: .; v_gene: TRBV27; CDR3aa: CASRPVWRADQPQHF
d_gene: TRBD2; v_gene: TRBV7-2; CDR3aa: CASSLRGLAGVGEQFF
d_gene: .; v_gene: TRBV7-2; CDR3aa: CASSLVAVGFGGYNEQFF
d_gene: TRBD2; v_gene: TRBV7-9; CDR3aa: CASSLAASYEQYF
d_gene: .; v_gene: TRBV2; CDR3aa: CASSDWAGLNTIYF
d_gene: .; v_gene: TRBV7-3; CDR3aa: CASSLERMADSDEKLFF
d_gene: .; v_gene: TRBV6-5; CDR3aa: CASSYFHSGANVLTF
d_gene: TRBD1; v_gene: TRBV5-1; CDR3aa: CASSFGQGYGNTIYF
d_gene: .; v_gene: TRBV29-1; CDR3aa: CSVYEPRGARTDTQYF
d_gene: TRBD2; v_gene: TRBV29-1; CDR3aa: CSVKAGVNNEQFF
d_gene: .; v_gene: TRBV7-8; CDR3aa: CASSPGGQTYNEQFF
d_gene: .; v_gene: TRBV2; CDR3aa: CASSEVGNEQFF
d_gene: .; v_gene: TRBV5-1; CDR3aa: CASSSLGGRLSYNEQFF
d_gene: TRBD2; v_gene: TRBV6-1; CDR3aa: CASGGGGYYEQYF
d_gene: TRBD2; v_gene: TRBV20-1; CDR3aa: CSAANSGGSQETQYF
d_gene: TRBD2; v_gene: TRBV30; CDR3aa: CAWSALAVHTGELFF
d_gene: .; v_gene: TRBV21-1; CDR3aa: CASSPADRGSVETQYF
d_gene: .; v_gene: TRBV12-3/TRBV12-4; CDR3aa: CASSSVPGSGEQFF
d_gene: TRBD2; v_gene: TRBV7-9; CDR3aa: CASSVSGGAHNEQFF
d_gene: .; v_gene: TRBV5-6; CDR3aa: CASRIRLDSYEQYF
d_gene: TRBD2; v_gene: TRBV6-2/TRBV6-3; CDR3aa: CASRDGLAGPNSNEQYF
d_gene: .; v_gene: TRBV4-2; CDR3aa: CASSQDEGSQTVNYGYTF
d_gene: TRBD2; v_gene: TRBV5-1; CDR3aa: CASSSNLAGEQYF
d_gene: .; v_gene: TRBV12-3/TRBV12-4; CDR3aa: CASSFSINEQFF
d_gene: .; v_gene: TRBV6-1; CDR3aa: CASSETGGTAAGEQYF
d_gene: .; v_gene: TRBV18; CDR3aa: CASSPEGRRDKYF
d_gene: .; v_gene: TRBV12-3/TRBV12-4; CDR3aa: CASTIQGQPQHF
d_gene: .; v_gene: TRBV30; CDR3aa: CAWSVDGAYGYTF
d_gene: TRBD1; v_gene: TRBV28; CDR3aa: CASTPGQGSRQYF
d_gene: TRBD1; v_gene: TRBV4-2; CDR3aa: CASRASSGQGPISSYNEQFF
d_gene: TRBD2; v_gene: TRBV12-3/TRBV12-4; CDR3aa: CASSPSGSVYEQYF
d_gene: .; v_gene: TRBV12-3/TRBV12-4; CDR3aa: CASTLAPWGAHYGYTF
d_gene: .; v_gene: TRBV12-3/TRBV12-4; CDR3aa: CASSLTGTPKETQYF
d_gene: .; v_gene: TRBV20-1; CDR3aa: CCARGERGGKSGELFF
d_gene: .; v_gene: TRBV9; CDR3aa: CASSVVLGETQYF
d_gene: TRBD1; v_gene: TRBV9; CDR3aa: CASSVEPQGADYGYTF
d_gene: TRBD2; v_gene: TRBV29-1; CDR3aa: CSGSDGVAGHPGQYF
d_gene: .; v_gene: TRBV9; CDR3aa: CASSVGPTGAEAFF
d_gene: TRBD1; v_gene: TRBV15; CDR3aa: CATSRDQYRDRDSEQFF
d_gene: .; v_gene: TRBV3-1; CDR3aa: CASSRREVTEAFF
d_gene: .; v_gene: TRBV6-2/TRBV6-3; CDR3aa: CASSRSERAETQYF
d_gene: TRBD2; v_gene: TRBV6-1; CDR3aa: CASSKAGGPGNEQFF
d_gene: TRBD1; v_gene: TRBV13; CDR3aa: CASSYRTGNTEAFF
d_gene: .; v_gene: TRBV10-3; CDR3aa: CAISGGANSYEQYF
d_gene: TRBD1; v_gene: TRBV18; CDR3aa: CASSPRDRGDGNTIYF
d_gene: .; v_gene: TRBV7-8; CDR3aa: CASSPVGGAATEAFF
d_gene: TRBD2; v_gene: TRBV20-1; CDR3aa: CSARLAGGPNTGELFF
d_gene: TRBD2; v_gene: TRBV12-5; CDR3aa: CASGLGLAGKADTQYF
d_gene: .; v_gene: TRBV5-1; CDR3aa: CASGDVSVSGLQETQYF
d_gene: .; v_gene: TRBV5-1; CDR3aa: CASSFGQTSYEQYF